A single T cell receptor (beta chain) is shown here with its context. At one of its ends the junction is not consistent with the germline gene, which may arise from a read error. The sample comes from a study of blood T cells in healthy people across ages. Sample-barcoded 5' priming and a J-beta primer mix drove a second PCR of roughly 7 to 11 cycles. TCRdb redid the calling of the 5' RACE reads with MiXCR, one entry per CDR3 protein. The sample has hundreds of thousands of distinct CDR3 sequences; more than 35% are singletons. Sequenced sample: blood. The sequence came from a man at least 80 years old in good health.

DNA of the CDR3: TGTGCCAACAGCCCGTGGACTATCAACACCGGGGAGCTGTTTTTT. Translation: CANSPWTINTGELFF. V and J are TRBV9 and TRBJ2-2; D may be TRBD2 (6 bases). The CDR3 consists of 15 residues. Germline CDR1 and CDR2: SGDLS and YYNGEE.